This entry concerns a single TCR beta chain. This table comes from immunoSEQ multiplex PCR, and its TCRdb copy is limited to in-frame clones, with some not included. Of fewer than 450,000 clones in the sample, about 90% are singletons; the top ten hold 3% to 4%. The sample is drawn from a study of blood T cell repertoires in COVID-19. This CDR3 region has 14 residues. In germline, CDR1 is MNHEY, CDR2 SVGAGI. Trimming left V 7 bases short and J 7 bases short, with 16 bases between. This sequence joins TRBV6-5 and TRBJ2-2, with D possibly matching TRBD1 (5 bases). Material for sequencing was peripheral blood. The sequence came from a woman aged 18-35 years who had recovered from COVID-19. CDR3 loop: CASTPGAGHGELFF. Here the CDR3 DNA reads TGTGCCAGCACCCCTGGAGCAGGGCACGGGGAGCTGTTTTTT.